The subject of this entry is one T cell receptor (beta chain). This clonotype was found a few times. Its antigen remains undetermined. A much larger clone differs from this one at a single base, so this may be a read error. RNA was isolated from bulk unsorted tissue, and RNA quality was assessed with a NanoDrop ND-1000 and an Agilent 2100. For the normal lung samples, distant non-tumor tissue was collected more than 3 cm away from the tumor edge. Donors were newly diagnosed lung cancer patients admitted for thoracic surgery in China between August and November 2014, without prior chemotherapy. Patients who had received previous radiotherapy or chemotherapy, or who had another concurrent cancer, were excluded from the study. Pieces of surgical tissue measuring about 1-2.1 cm3 were kept in RNAlater solution and held at -80 degrees C until needed. The sample comes from a study of tumor and adjacent non-tumor tissue in lung cancer (dated by TCRdb to 2017 to 2018). Regarding the complete study: The cohort included under 15 adenocarcinoma, 2 squamous cell carcinoma and 1 small cell lung cancer patients. The roughly 15 patients were aged roughly 30 to 80 years, included around ten men and 5 women, and had TNM stage I to III disease. A total of fewer than 150 million productive TCRbeta reads were generated by sequencing, corresponding to an average of roughly 4.1 million reads per sample. The study compared bulk TCRbeta repertoires between lung tumor tissue and matched distant non-tumor lung tissue from more than twelve lung cancer patients. TCRbeta CDR3 sequencing was performed on more than 25 paired specimens, with one tumor sample and one normal lung sample collected per patient.

The library was built by means of multiplex PCR. TCRdb shows the sequencer as Illumina HiSeq 2500. Following protocols modified from ARM-PCR, the researchers constructed TCRbeta libraries through three rounds of nested PCR with primers (Table S4). PCR products of 200-500 bp were gel-excised and purified with the QIAquick gel extraction kit before sequencing. The source study handled its data this way. Trimmomatic was used to clean the reads, FLASH was used to merge the reads into complete CDR3 sequences, and MiTCR was used to assign the reads to V(D)J germline segments. Clonal diversity was computed as the inverse Simpson's index with VDJtools. Productive reads were defined as in-frame sequences without a premature stop codon. The public reads were reanalyzed by TCRdb: fastp trimming at Q25, MiXCR alignment, in-frame beta chains only. Entries that share a CDR3 protein sequence are merged under the most common genes and DNA. These V and J calls rely on TCRdb rather than the paper's analysis. Recorded for this sample are approximately 79,000 distinct CDR3 sequences; over 60% of them occurred a single time. About two fifths of the sample belongs to the ten largest clones.

Broader findings and caveats from the paper: With only around 15 patients in the cohort, the authors noted that larger samples and more detailed clinical data are needed. Significantly higher TCR diversity (inverse Simpson) was observed in tumor tissue than in normal lung tissue (roughly 390 vs 170, P = 0.0075, Mann-Whitney U test). The methods do not name the sequencing platform or mention unique molecular identifiers. Peripheral blood was not sequenced, so blood TCRbeta repertoires were not examined in the lung cancer patients of the study. TCR diversity was significantly higher in younger patients, and greater tumor TCR diversity was associated with shorter overall survival and shorter disease-free survival. The top 100 clones made up a significantly larger cumulative share of the repertoire in normal lung than in tumor tissue.

The sequenced sample consisted of distant non-tumor lung tissue. The clonotype was recovered from a man between 65 and 80 years old with non-small cell lung cancer.

CDR3 sequence: CTSSPPNVGGTEALF. DNA sequence: TGTACCAGCAGCCCCCCCAACGTTGGGGGCACTGAAGCTCTCTTT. The V and J segments used are TRBV11-2 and TRBJ1-1, with a weak D call of TRBD1 (6 bases match). Counted from cysteine to phenylalanine, this CDR3 has 15 amino acids. The sequence is cut down to CDR3 DNA, 45 bases in frame from base 1. CDR1 SGHAT and CDR2 FQNNGV are derived from the germline V gene.